A single sample gave rise to the 28 T cell receptor beta chains below, sequenced in a study of T cell therapy after organ transplantation. Profiled with immunoSEQ multiplex PCR; TCRdb holds only in-frame clones, not every one. The table shows some 48,000 clones, with around 93% occurring only once. No cognate antigen is known for these TCRs. The sample here was CD8+ T cells from blood, taken before autologous CMV-specific T cell therapy. The origin of the receptors is a human patient who had received a solid organ transplant and had CMV disease.

This rearrangement joins TRBV27 to TRBJ2-2; 8 nucleotides match TRBD2. Germline V CDR1 and CDR2: MNHEY, SMNVEV (reference sequence). J gave up 6 bases and V 1 base, and 4 bases lay outside the gene matches. The CDR3 is 15 amino acids. The CDR3 here is CASSLFPGGSGELFF. For the CDR3, the DNA is TGTGCCAGCAGTTTATTCCCGGGAGGGTCCGGGGAGCTGTTTTTT.

The V call is TRBV5-8, the J call TRBJ2-7; TRBD1 aligns across 8 bases. CDR1 is SGHTS, CDR2 YDEGEE, per germline. The V segment lost 10 bases and the J segment 1 base; nucleotides outside the gene matches: 7. The CDR3 has 13 residues. CDR3 sequence reads: CAHGQGASYEQYF. The CDR3 coding sequence is TGTGCCCATGGGCAGGGGGCGTCCTACGAGCAGTACTTC.

This clone is a singleton in its sample. This chain joins TRBV6-5 and TRBJ2-7, with D perhaps TRBD1 (5 bases). Trimming took off 6 bases at V and 0 bases at J, with 12 bases between the two ends. CDR3 length: 14 amino acids. CDR1 is MNHEY, CDR2 SVGAGI, per germline. As DNA, the CDR3 is TGTGCCAGCAGCCAAAGGGGTAGCTCCTACGAGCAGTACTTC. Residues: CASSQRGSSYEQYF.

This chain links TRBV5-1 with TRBJ2-2; D might be TRBD1 (5 bases). V was pared by 2 bases and J by 5 bases, with 10 bases between. This CDR3 comprises 14 residues. Germline CDR1 SGHRS, CDR2 YFSETQ. This CDR3 reads CASSFTGGTGELFF. CDR3 bases: TGCGCCAGCAGCTTTACAGGCGGTACCGGGGAGCTGTTTTTT.

The chain uses TRBV7-9 and TRBJ2-5; no firm D call. From germline, CDR1 is SEHNR and CDR2 FQNEAQ (reference sequence). The CDR3 has 12 residues. The germline V and J ends were trimmed by 8 bases and 5 bases, with 12 bases remaining between them. CDR3 amino acids: CASDFVGETQYF. CDR3 coding DNA: TGTGCCAGCGATTTTGTCGGGGAGACCCAGTACTTC.

The V gene is TRBV5-1, the J gene TRBJ2-5; D possibly uses TRBD1 or TRBD2 (8 bases each). Matching the DNA end better, TRBJ2-7 makes the J call doubtful. This CDR3 has 18 residues. Germline CDR1 and CDR2: SGHRS and YFSETQ. The CDR3 DNA follows: TGCGCCAGCAGCTTGGTAGCGGGACAGGAACCTTTACCCTACGAGCAGTACTTC. Translated, it gives CASSLVAGQEPLPYEQYF.

V gene TRBV7-8 combines with J gene TRBJ2-2; 9 bases are a match to TRBD2. V lost 1 base and J lost 5; bases outside the gene matches: 8. Looked up from germline, CDR1 is SGHVS and CDR2 is FQNEAQ. This CDR3 is 17 amino acids long. The CDR3 nucleotides are TGTGCCAGCAGCTTAGAAAGTAGCGGGGGCATTACCGGGGAGCTGTTTTTT. It codes for CASSLESSGGITGELFF. The whole variable domain, remainder taken from reference TRBV7-8 and TRBJ2-2, is GAGVSQSPRYKVAKRGQDVALRCDPISGHVSLFWYQQALGQGPEFLTYFQNEAQLDKSGLPSDRFFAERPEGSVSTLKIQRTQQEDSAVYLCASSLESSGGITGELFFGEGSRLTVL.

This chain links TRBV4-2 with TRBJ2-7, with D perhaps TRBD2 (6 bases). Per germline, CDR1 LGHNA and CDR2 YNFKEQ. V lost 0 bases to trimming and J lost 3 bases, with 12 bases between them. The CDR3 extends over 15 amino acids. Written as DNA, the CDR3 is TGTGCCAGCAGCCAAGAACTAGCAACCCGCTACGAGCAGTACTTC. Translation gives CASSQELATRYEQYF.

This clone has only one observation. The chain is built from TRBV9 and TRBJ1-1; no definite D call. V lost 3 bases to trimming and J lost 11 bases, with 11 bases between them. Germline-derived CDR1 and CDR2 are SGDLS and YYNGEE. This CDR3 is built from 11 residues. The CDR3 region has the DNA TGTGCCAGCAGCGGCGATCTCGGCGCTTTCTTT. Its translation: CASSGDLGAFF.

This chain links TRBV2 with TRBJ2-1; D tentatively fits TRBD1 or TRBD2 (5 bases each). Germline CDR1 SNHLY, CDR2 FYNNEI. V shed 3 bases and J shed 0 bases, with 9 bases lying between them. This CDR3 region has 15 residues. CDR3 DNA sequence: TGTGCCAGCAGTGAGAGGGACCCCTCCTACAATGAGCAGTTCTTC. It is translated as CASSERDPSYNEQFF.

This chain connects TRBV5-1 to TRBJ2-2; no firm D call. The CDR3 runs to 15 residues. CDR1 is SGHRS and CDR2 is YFSETQ in the germline V gene. The CDR3 here is CATQAPGANTGELFF. The CDR3 DNA is TGCGCGACCCAGGCCCCAGGAGCGAACACCGGGGAGCTGTTTTTT.

The J gene is TRBJ2-1, the V gene TRBV5-1, with TRBD1 identical over 11 bases. The CDR3 has 16 residues. Germline V gene data show CDR1 as SGHRS and CDR2 as YFSETQ. V trimming: 4 bases; J trimming: 3 bases; junction bases outside the gene matches: 6. CDR3 nucleotides: TGCGCCAGCAGCCCTCCGGGACAGGGGGTCTACAATGAGCAGTTCTTC. Protein: CASSPPGQGVYNEQFF. Filled out from reference TRBV5-1 and TRBJ2-1, the complete variable domain reads KAGVTQTPRYLIKTRGQQVTLSCSPISGHRSVSWYQQTPGQGLQFLFEYFSETQRNKGNFPGRFSGRQFSNSRSEMNVSTLELGDSALYLCASSPPGQGVYNEQFFGPGTRLTVL.

A single count supports this clone. This sequence joins TRBV6-4 and TRBJ2-1; D is unresolved. Trimming removed 5 bases from V and 0 bases from J, with 17 bases in between. CDR3 size: 17 residues. Germline V gene sequence: CDR1 MRHNA, CDR2 SNTAGT. The CDR3 coding sequence is TGTGCCAGCAGTCGAGGCCCCCGTCTGAGCTCCTACAATGAGCAGTTCTTC. It yields the protein CASSRGPRLSSYNEQFF.

The V call is TRBV4-2, the J call TRBJ2-2; D may correspond to TRBD1 or TRBD2 (6 bases each). This CDR3 contains 18 residues. Germline lookup yields CDR1 LGHNA and CDR2 YNFKEQ. V was cut by 1 base and J by 6 bases, with 21 bases left in between. CDR3 residues: CASSQGPSGAFGAGELFF. The CDR3 DNA is TGTGCCAGCAGCCAAGGTCCATCGGGGGCCTTTGGAGCCGGGGAGCTGTTTTTT.

The rearrangement joins TRBV7-9 to TRBJ2-1, with TRBD1 matching over 7 bases. The CDR3 sequence is 16 residues long. With V trimmed by 1 base and J by 6 bases, 9 bases remained unmatched. Germline CDR1 and CDR2: SEHNR and FQNEAQ (reference sequence). CDR3: CASSLVLDRLGNEQFF. In nucleotides, the CDR3 is TGTGCCAGCAGCTTAGTCTTGGACAGGTTGGGCAATGAGCAGTTCTTC.

J is TRBJ1-2 and V is TRBV5-1; D uncertain. Per the germline V gene, CDR1 is SGHRS and CDR2 is YFSETQ. The CDR3 is made up of 15 amino acids. V lost 1 base, J lost 3 bases, and 13 bases lay in between. The CDR3 DNA sequence: TGCGCCAGCAGCTTGAGGGCGACGAGGGACTATGGCTACACCTTC. This gives the protein CASSLRATRDYGYTF.

V gene TRBV10-3 combines with J gene TRBJ1-2; D is unclear. The CDR3 has 15 residues. Trimming took off 0 bases at V and 4 bases at J, with 12 bases between the two ends. Germline-derived CDR1 and CDR2 are ENHRY and SYGVKD. The CDR3 DNA follows: TGTGCCATCAGTGAGTCGAAGTCGACACTCTATGGCTACACCTTC. Protein: CAISESKSTLYGYTF.

J is TRBJ1-1 and V is TRBV4-1, with 7 bases identical to TRBD1. CDR3 length equals 15 residues. Germline CDR1 and CDR2: MGHRA and YSYEKL. V gave up 2 bases and J gave up 3 bases; unmatched junction bases: 6. The CDR3 protein is CASSQILGGYTEAFF. CDR3 coding DNA: TGCGCCAGCAGCCAAATCTTAGGGGGCTACACTGAAGCTTTCTTT.

The genes are TRBV25-1 and TRBJ2-5, with D tentatively TRBD1 (5 bases). Trimming pared 4 bases from V and 9 bases from J, leaving 9 bases between. The V gene's germline CDR1 is MGHDK and CDR2 SYGVNS. The CDR3 length is 11 residues. The CDR3 protein is CASSAGLSQYF. DNA of the CDR3: TGTGCCAGCAGTGCAGGGTTGTCCCAGTACTTC.

The V gene is TRBV19, the J gene TRBJ2-1; D is unresolved. The CDR3 is 12 amino acids. Germline V gives CDR1 LNHDA, CDR2 SQIVND (reference sequence). V lost 1 base and J 7 bases, leaving 5 bases between the germline ends. The CDR3 sequence: CASSIGPNEQFF. The CDR3 bases are TGTGCCAGTAGTATAGGTCCAAATGAGCAGTTCTTC.

The chain joins TRBV15 to TRBJ2-7; maybe TRBD1 (5 bases). The CDR3 contains 16 residues. CDR1 is LNHNV, CDR2 YYDKDF, per germline (reference sequence). Trimming took off 3 bases at V and 0 bases at J, with 15 bases between the two ends. CDR3: CATSSPTSDNSYEQYF. The DNA of the CDR3 is TGTGCCACCAGCAGCCCCACCTCGGACAACTCCTACGAGCAGTACTTC.

V and J are TRBV27 and TRBJ2-1; D possibly corresponds to TRBD1 (5 bases). Germline V gene sequence: CDR1 MNHEY, CDR2 SMNVEV (reference sequence). The ends were cut back, 2 bases at V and 2 bases at J, with 7 bases in the middle. The CDR3 consists of 14 residues. The CDR3 region is CASSLQTAYNEQFF. The CDR3 coding sequence is TGTGCCAGCAGTTTACAGACAGCCTACAATGAGCAGTTCTTC.

V gene TRBV9 combines with J gene TRBJ1-4; D possibly corresponds to TRBD1 (5 bases). The length of the CDR3 is 14 residues. CDR1 and CDR2 from the germline V gene are SGDLS and YYNGEE. The V end lost 4 bases, the J end lost 5 bases, and 12 bases lay between the germline ends. Here the CDR3 DNA reads TGTGCCAGCAGCCCTAGGGACTTCAATGAAAAACTGTTTTTT. It translates to CASSPRDFNEKLFF.

The chain is built from TRBV4-1 and TRBJ2-5; D is undetermined. The CDR3 runs 14 residues. Germline-derived CDR1 and CDR2 are MGHRA and YSYEKL. Trimming cost V 4 bases and J 5 bases, with 14 bases left between them. The CDR3 region is CASSPRMDGETQYF. The CDR3, as DNA: TGCGCCAGCAGCCCCAGAATGGACGGGGAGACCCAGTACTTC.

The gene calls are TRBV25-1 and TRBJ1-2, with a weak D call TRBD1 (6 bases). Germline assignment: CDR1 MGHDK and CDR2 SYGVNS. Trimming took 3 bases from V and 6 from J, leaving 11 bases between them. This CDR3 region has 13 residues. This CDR3 is CASSEGGEDGYTF. For the CDR3, the DNA is TGTGCCAGCAGTGAGGGGGGCGAGGATGGCTACACCTTC.

The rearrangement joins TRBV13 to TRBJ1-4; D perhaps matches TRBD1 (5 bases). The germline V and J ends were trimmed by 5 bases and 3 bases, with 13 bases remaining between them. The CDR3 has 15 amino acids. Per the germline V gene, CDR1 is PRHDT and CDR2 is FYEKMQ (reference sequence). CDR3: CASSEAGPPNEKLFF. In DNA, the CDR3 is TGTGCCAGCAGCGAAGCGGGGCCCCCTAATGAAAAACTGTTTTTT.

V is TRBV6-1 and J is TRBJ2-1; 12 bases are a match to TRBD2. The CDR3 is made up of 13 amino acids. Trimming cost V 8 bases and J 7 bases; bases outside gene matches: 3. CDR1 and CDR2 from the germline V gene are MNHNS and SASEGT. The CDR3 is CASFGLAGNEQFF. The CDR3 nucleotides read TGTGCCAGCTTCGGACTAGCGGGAAATGAGCAGTTCTTC.

The rearrangement links TRBV4-1 to TRBJ2-5; unclear D gene. The CDR3 consists of 16 residues. The germline V and J ends were trimmed by 1 base and 2 bases, with 14 bases remaining between them. Germline V gene data show CDR1 as MGHRA and CDR2 as YSYEKL. CDR3 in DNA: TGCGCCAGCAGCCAAGGGTTTGCCTATCCTCAAGAGACCCAGTACTTC. It yields the protein CASSQGFAYPQETQYF.